This passage covers 17 T cell receptor beta chains from one sample sequenced in a study of blood T cell repertoires in COVID-19. TCRdb's table, derived via immunoSEQ multiplex PCR, lists solely in-frame clones and lacks some. This sample has approximately 270,000 clones, with almost 90% found just once. The sequenced sample consisted of peripheral blood. The receptors were gathered from a man older than 75 with acute or convalescent COVID-19.

This clone appeared a single time. This sequence joins TRBV7-6 and TRBJ2-1; 12 bases map to TRBD2. Trimming cost V 4 bases and J 7 bases; bases outside gene matches: 5. CDR3 length equals 15 residues. From germline, CDR1 is SGHVS and CDR2 FNYEAQ. CDR3 nucleotide sequence: TGTGCCAGCAGCTCGACTAGCGGGAGAGGGAATGAGCAGTTCTTC. As protein: CASSSTSGRGNEQFF.

The V and J genes are TRBV27 and TRBJ1-6; D is ambiguous. The CDR3 contains 16 residues. Germline assignment: CDR1 MNHEY and CDR2 SMNVEV (reference sequence). Trimming took 1 base from V and 0 from J, leaving 7 bases between them. The CDR3: CASSLLQSSYNSPLHF. DNA of the CDR3: TGTGCCAGCAGTTTATTACAGAGCTCCTATAATTCACCCCTCCACTTT.

This chain uses TRBV19 with TRBJ1-4, with 8 bases fitting TRBD1. The CDR3 covers 14 residues. Germline V lookup: CDR1 LNHDA, CDR2 SQIVND (reference sequence). V gave up 5 bases and J gave up 8 bases; unmatched junction bases: 7. The CDR3 coding sequence is TGTGCCAGTAGTTCAAGACAGGGGTACGAAAAACTGTTTTTT. Translated: CASSSRQGYEKLFF. The entire variable domain, with the rest obtained from reference TRBV19 and TRBJ1-4, is as follows: DGGITQSPKYLFRKEGQNVTLSCEQNLNHDAMYWYRQDPGQGLRLIYYSQIVNDFQKGDIAEGYSVSREKKESFPLTVTSAQKNPTAFYLCASSSRQGYEKLFFGSGTQLSVL.

The J gene is TRBJ2-7, the V gene TRBV11-2, with a possible D match to TRBD1 (6 bases). The CDR3 length is 13 residues. CDR1 is SGHAT and CDR2 is FQNNGV in the germline V gene. Trimming took 5 bases from V and 3 from J, leaving 11 bases between them. The CDR3 DNA reads TGTGCCAGCAGCCTCGAACAGGGCTACGAGCAGTACTTC. Translation: CASSLEQGYEQYF.

CDR3 region: CATSTGTEGNTIYF. The CDR3 nucleotides read TGCGCCACCTCTACCGGGACAGAAGGAAACACCATATATTTT. The chain couples TRBV5-1 to TRBJ1-3; 7 bases match TRBD1. Germline loops: CDR1 SGHRS, CDR2 YFSETQ. V was clipped by 9 bases and J by 4 bases; unmatched bases: 10. This CDR3 is 14 amino acids long.

CDR3 region: CASSLPDSPLHF. The CDR3 region has the DNA TGTGCCAGCAGCTTACCCGATTCACCCCTCCACTTT. The rearrangement links TRBV7-9 to TRBJ1-6, with D uncertain. CDR3 size: 12 residues. V dropped 2 bases and J dropped 8 bases, with 4 bases sitting between them. The germline V gene has CDR1 SEHNR and CDR2 FQNEAQ (reference sequence). Filled out from reference TRBV7-9 and TRBJ1-6, the complete variable domain reads DTGVSQNPRHKITKRGQNVTFRCDPISEHNRLYWYRQTLGQGPEFLTYFQNEAQLEKSRLLSDRFSAERPKGSFSTLEIQRTEQGDSAMYLCASSLPDSPLHFGNGTRLTVT.

The chain is built from TRBV4-2 and TRBJ2-1; D possibly corresponds to TRBD2 (6 bases). CDR1 is LGHNA, CDR2 YNFKEQ, per germline. The CDR3 length is 13 residues. Between the trimmed V and J ends, which lost 0 bases and 11 bases, there was a span of 11 bases. CDR3 amino acids: CASSQEWAGQQFF. CDR3 DNA sequence: TGTGCCAGCAGCCAAGAGTGGGCGGGGCAGCAGTTCTTC.

The genes are TRBV5-1 and TRBJ2-5; 8 bases match TRBD1. Per germline, CDR1 SGHRS and CDR2 YFSETQ. The CDR3 extends over 15 amino acids. Trimming took 4 bases from V and 1 from J; bases not matched to a gene: 6. CDR3 DNA: TGCGCCAGCAGCCGGGGGACAGGCTTCCAAGAGACCCAGTACTTC. Its protein is CASSRGTGFQETQYF.

V gene TRBV3-1 (or the pseudogene TRBV3-2) combines with J gene TRBJ2-5; 9 positions match TRBD2. After removal of 4 bases from V and 2 bases from J, the junction contained 5 bases not matched to a gene. The V gene's germline CDR1 is LGHDT and CDR2 YNNKEL (reference sequence). The CDR3 is 15 residues long. As DNA, the CDR3 is TGTGCCAGCAGCCCTCGGGCGGGGGGGCAAGAGACCCAGTACTTC. Its protein is CASSPRAGGQETQYF.

V and J are TRBV19 and TRBJ1-3, with a possible D match to TRBD1 (6 bases). Trimming left V 6 bases short and J 3 bases short, with 15 bases between. The germline gives CDR1 LNHDA, CDR2 SQIVND (reference sequence). The CDR3 extends over 15 amino acids. In DNA form, the CDR3 reads TGTGCCAGTAGGACGGACAGTCGCCTTGGAAACACCATATATTTT. Protein product: CASRTDSRLGNTIYF.

V usage is TRBV6-2 or TRBV6-3 and J usage is TRBJ1-6; D not resolved. The CDR3 covers 15 residues. V lost 5 bases to trimming and J lost 7 bases, with 15 bases between them. Germline V gene sequence: CDR1 MNHEY, CDR2 SVGEGT. CDR3 sequence (DNA): TGTGCCAGCAGTCCACAGCTTCAGATCAATTCACCCCTCCACTTT. Translation gives CASSPQLQINSPLHF.

J is TRBJ2-6 and V is TRBV5-1, with D perhaps TRBD2 (5 bases). V was shortened by 4 bases and J by 3 bases, with 17 bases between the two germline ends. The germline V gene encodes CDR1 SGHRS and CDR2 YFSETQ. The length of the CDR3 is 17 residues. The CDR3 bases are TGCGCCAGCAGCCCGGGTATACTAGATAGTGGGGCCAACGTCCTGACTTTC. Protein product: CASSPGILDSGANVLTF.

The chain combines TRBV3-1 (or the pseudogene TRBV3-2) with TRBJ2-4; the D is unclear. The CDR3 has 17 residues. The germline V gene has CDR1 LGHDT and CDR2 YNNKEL (reference sequence). The V gene lost 0 bases and the J gene lost 0 bases, with 12 bases spanning the gap. CDR3: CASSQEPGPIAKNIQYF. The CDR3 region has the DNA TGTGCCAGCAGCCAAGAGCCTGGCCCAATAGCCAAAAACATTCAGTACTTC.

This clone has just one count. V usage is TRBV4-1 and J usage is TRBJ1-5; 10 bases align to TRBD1. CDR1 MGHRA and CDR2 YSYEKL come from the germline V gene. CDR3 length: 14 amino acids. The J segment lost 4 bases and the V segment lost 4 bases, leaving 1 base of the junction unmatched. CDR3 protein: CASSPDRGNQPQHF. The CDR3 DNA reads TGCGCCAGCAGCCCGGACAGGGGGAATCAGCCCCAGCATTTT.

CDR3 protein: CASSRRLVGLWDEQFF. The CDR3 nucleotides are TGTGCCAGCAGCCGTCGACTAGTCGGGTTATGGGATGAGCAGTTCTTC. This chain connects TRBV13 to TRBJ2-1, with TRBD2 as a possible D gene (6 bases). The CDR3 is 16 amino acids. Trimming shortened V by 5 bases and J by 8 bases, and 22 bases separated the two germline ends. Per the germline V gene, CDR1 is PRHDT and CDR2 is FYEKMQ (reference sequence).

The DNA of the CDR3 is TGTGCCAGCTCACCGTCCGGGACAGGGGGCTCCGGGCCCCAGCATTTT. Amino acids: CASSPSGTGGSGPQHF. V gene TRBV18 combines with J gene TRBJ1-5; 12 bases agree with TRBD1. The CDR3 runs 16 residues. The germline V gene has CDR1 KGHSH and CDR2 LQKENI. After removal of 3 bases from V and 9 bases from J, the junction contained 9 bases not matched to a gene.

The chain combines TRBV27 with TRBJ2-7; D perhaps matches TRBD2 (6 bases). This CDR3 spans 14 amino acids. The germline CDR1 and CDR2 sequences are MNHEY and SMNVEV (reference sequence). V gave up 6 bases and J gave up 3 bases, with 15 bases separating them. For the CDR3, the DNA is TGTGCCAGCAGCCGGGACTTAAGATACTACGAGCAGTACTTC. It translates to CASSRDLRYYEQYF.